The clone carrying this TCR beta chain was picked up a small number of times. This sample is part of a study of beta chain features in type 1 diabetes. The CDR3 runs to 15 residues. Per germline, CDR1 SGHDT and CDR2 YYEEEE. V lost 4 bases to trimming and J lost 7 bases, with 21 bases between them. TCRB transcripts that were expressed got sequenced, as all of the isolated RNA had been reverse transcribed. Method: immunoSEQ multiplex PCR; TCRdb's copy keeps in-frame clones and lacks some. The sample records under 50,000 clones, over 50% being singletons. Material for sequencing was Tregs from blood. The TCR sequence derives from a woman in her late teens or twenties in good health. V is TRBV5-6 and J is TRBJ2-7; weak D call: TRBD1 (7 bases). The CDR3 sequence is CASSQIQGGAREQYF. Here the CDR3 DNA reads TGTGCCAGCAGCCAGATCCAGGGGGGAGCGAGAGAGCAGTACTTC.